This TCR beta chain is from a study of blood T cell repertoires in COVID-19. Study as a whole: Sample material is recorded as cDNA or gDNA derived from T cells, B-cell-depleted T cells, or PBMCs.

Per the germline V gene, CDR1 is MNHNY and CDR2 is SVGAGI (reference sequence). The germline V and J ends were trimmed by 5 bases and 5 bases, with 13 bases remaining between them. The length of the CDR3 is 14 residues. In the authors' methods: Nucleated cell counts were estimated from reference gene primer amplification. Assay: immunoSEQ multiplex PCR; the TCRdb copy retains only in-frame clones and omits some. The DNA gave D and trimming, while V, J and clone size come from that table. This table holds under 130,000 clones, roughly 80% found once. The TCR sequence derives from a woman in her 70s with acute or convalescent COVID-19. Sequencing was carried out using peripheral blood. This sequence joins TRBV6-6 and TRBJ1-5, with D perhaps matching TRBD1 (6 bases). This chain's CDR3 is CASSTRGPDQPQHF. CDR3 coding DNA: TGTGCCAGCAGTACCAGGGGACCGGATCAGCCCCAGCATTTT.